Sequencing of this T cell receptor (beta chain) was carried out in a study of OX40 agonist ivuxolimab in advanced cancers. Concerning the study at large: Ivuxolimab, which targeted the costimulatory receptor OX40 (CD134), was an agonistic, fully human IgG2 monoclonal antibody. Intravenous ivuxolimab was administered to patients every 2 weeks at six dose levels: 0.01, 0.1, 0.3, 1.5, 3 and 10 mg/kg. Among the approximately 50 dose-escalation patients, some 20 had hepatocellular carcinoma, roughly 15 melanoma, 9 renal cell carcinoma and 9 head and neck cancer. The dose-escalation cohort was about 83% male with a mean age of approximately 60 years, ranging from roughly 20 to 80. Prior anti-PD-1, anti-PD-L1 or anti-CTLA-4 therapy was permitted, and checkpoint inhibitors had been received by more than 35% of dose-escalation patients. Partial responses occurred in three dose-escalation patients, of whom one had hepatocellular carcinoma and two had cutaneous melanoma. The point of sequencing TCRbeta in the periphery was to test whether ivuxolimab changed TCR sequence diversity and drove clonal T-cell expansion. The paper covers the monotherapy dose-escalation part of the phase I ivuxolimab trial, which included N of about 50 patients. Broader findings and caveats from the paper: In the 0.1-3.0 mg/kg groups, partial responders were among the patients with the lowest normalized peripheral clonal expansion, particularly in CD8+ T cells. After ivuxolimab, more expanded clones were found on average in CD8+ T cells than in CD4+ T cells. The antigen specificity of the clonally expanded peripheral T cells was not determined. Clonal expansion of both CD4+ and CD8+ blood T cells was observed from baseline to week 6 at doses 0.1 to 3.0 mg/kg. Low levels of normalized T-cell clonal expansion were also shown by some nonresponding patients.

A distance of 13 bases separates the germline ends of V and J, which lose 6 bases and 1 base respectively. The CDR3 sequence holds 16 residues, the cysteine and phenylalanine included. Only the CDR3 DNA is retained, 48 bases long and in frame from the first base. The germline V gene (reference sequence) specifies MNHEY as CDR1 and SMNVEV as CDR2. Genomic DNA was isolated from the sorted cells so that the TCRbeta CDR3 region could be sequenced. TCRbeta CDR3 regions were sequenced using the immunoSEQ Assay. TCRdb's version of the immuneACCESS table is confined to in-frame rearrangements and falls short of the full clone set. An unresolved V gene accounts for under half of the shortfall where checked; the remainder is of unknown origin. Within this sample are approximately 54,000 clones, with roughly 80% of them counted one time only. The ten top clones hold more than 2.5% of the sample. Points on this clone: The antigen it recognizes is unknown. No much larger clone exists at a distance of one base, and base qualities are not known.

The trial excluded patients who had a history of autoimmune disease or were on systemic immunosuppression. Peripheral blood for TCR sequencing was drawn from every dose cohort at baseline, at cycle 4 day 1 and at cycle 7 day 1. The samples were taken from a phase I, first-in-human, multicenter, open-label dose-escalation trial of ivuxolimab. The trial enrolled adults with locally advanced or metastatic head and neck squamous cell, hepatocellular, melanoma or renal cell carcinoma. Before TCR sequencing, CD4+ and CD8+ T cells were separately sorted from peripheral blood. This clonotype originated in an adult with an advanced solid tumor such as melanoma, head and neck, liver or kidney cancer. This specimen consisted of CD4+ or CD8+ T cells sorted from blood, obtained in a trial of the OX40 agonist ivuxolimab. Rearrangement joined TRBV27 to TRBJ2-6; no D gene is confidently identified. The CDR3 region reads CASRLGRVSGANVLTF. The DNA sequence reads TGTGCCAGCAGATTAGGTCGCGTATCTGGGGCCAACGTCCTGACTTTC.